This T cell receptor beta chain was found in a study of beta chain features in type 1 diabetes. As every portion of the isolated RNA was reverse transcribed, the sequencing read expressed TCRB transcripts. The repertoire was sequenced with immunoSEQ multiplex PCR; TCRdb's copy has only in-frame clones and lacks some. The sample has 310,000 or so clones, about a tenth seen once. This clone occurred a few times. Antigen specificity is unknown. The germline V gene encodes CDR1 SNHLY and CDR2 FYNNEI. The CDR3 sequence is 12 residues long. V trimming: 6 bases; J trimming: 6 bases; junction bases outside the gene matches: 2. Whole-study findings and limits: Shorter TCRB CDR3s, moderately but significantly so, marked every one of the four CD4+ subsets in Type 1 diabetes patients.

The V gene is TRBV2, the J gene TRBJ1-2; TRBD1 aligns across 9 bases. The sample consisted of central memory CD4+ T cells from blood. This clonotype originated in a man between 25 and 39 years old with type 1 diabetes. The CDR3 loop reads CASRRDRDGYTF. Here the CDR3 DNA reads TGTGCCAGCAGGAGGGACAGGGATGGCTACACCTTC.